The clone carrying this T cell receptor beta chain was picked up one time. Its antigen is not known. TCRdb's copy holds only in-frame clones and misses some; the assay was immunoSEQ multiplex PCR. The profile shows about 73,000 clones, around 80% of them singletons. This sample was included in a study of T cell repertoires and HLA-DP antigens. Study context: Two male donors and one female donor spanned ages 18-to-29 through 60-to-69. Average DNA input: approximately 220 ng for CD137+CD4+ sorts, approximately 1,100 ng pre-culture. Study-wide results and caveats: A non-physiological HeLa system presented antigen to total CD4+ responders.

Untouched CD4+ T cells were isolated by negative selection, averaging approximately 98% purity. The CDR3 length is 15 residues. CDR1 is SGHTA, CDR2 FQGNSA, per germline. Trimming took 1 base from V and 4 from J, leaving 11 bases between them. This sequence was found in a man aged 55 to 70 in good health and CMV-seronegative. The chain joins TRBV7-2 to TRBJ1-3; D call uncertain. Source material: CD4+ T cells from PBMCs. The CDR3 sequence is CASSLVAQIGNTIYF. CDR3 nucleotides: TGTGCCAGCAGCTTAGTGGCTCAGATAGGAAACACCATATATTTT.